The text below deals with one T cell receptor (beta chain). TCRdb reprocessed the 5' RACE reads via MiXCR and lists one record per CDR3 protein. The sample has some 690,000 distinct CDR3 sequences; 21% are singletons. The data were obtained in a study of identical twins. V was pared by 5 bases and J by 1 base, with 18 bases between. Germline CDR1 is MNHEY and CDR2 is SVGEGT. The CDR3 runs to 16 residues. This same sample was also part of a study on T cells expressing NK-cell markers. That paper notes: Most of the eight sequenced donors tested HCMV-seropositive; one tested seronegative. Sorting was restricted to alpha-beta TCR T cells by an anti-gamma-delta TCR antibody in several experiments. In more than five donors, dominant CD3+CD56+NKG2C+ clones formed about 1.0-8% of CD8+ cells. Where a handful of donors were concerned, these clonotypes also led the CD3+CD56-NKG2C+ fraction.

The chain is built from TRBV6-2 or TRBV6-3 and TRBJ2-7, with D uncertain. This sequence was found in a woman in her late teens or twenties in good health. The specimen was PBMCs. CDR3 coding DNA: TGTGCCAGCAGTAATCGAGTATGGGGTCTTTCCTACGAGCAGTACTTC. Translating gives CASSNRVWGLSYEQYF.